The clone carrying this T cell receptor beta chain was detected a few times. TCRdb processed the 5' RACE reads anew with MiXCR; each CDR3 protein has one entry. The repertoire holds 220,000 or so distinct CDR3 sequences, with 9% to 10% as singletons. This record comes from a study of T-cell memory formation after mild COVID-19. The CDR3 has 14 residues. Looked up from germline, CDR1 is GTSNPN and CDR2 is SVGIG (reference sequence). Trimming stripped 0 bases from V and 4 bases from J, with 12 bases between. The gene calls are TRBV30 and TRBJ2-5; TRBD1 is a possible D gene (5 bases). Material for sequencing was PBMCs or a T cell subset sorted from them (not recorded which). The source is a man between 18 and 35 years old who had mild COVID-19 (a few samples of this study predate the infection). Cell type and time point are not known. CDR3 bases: TGTGCCTGGAGTGTACCCAGCAGGGCAGAGACCCAGTACTTC. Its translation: CAWSVPSRAETQYF.